Shown below are 9 T cell receptor beta chains from a single sample sequenced in a study of T-cell memory formation after mild COVID-19. TCRdb reanalysed the 5' RACE reads using MiXCR and keeps one entry per CDR3 protein. The data show over 450,000 distinct CDR3 sequences, with 20% seen just once and about 12% held by the top ten. Sequences were obtained from PBMCs or a T cell subset sorted from them (not recorded which). Receptors were obtained from an adult woman who had mild COVID-19 (a few samples of this study predate the infection). Cell type and time point are not known.

There are a few counts of this clonotype. The chain links TRBV7-2 to TRBJ1-5, with unresolved D. V lost 4 bases and J lost 1, with 5 bases in between. Germline loops: CDR1 SGHTA, CDR2 FQGNSA. The CDR3 is 13 amino acids. The DNA of the CDR3 is TGTGCCAGCAGCTCCCAAAGCAATCAGCCCCAGCATTTT. As protein: CASSSQSNQPQHF.

The table lists this clonotype with a few counts. V is TRBV9 and J is TRBJ1-6; 7 nucleotides line up with TRBD1. The CDR3 has 15 amino acids. V lost 4 bases and J lost 5; bases outside the gene matches: 6. Germline-derived CDR1 and CDR2 are SGDLS and YYNGEE. The CDR3 DNA reads as TGTGCCAGCAGCTCGGGACAGCCGGATAATTCACCCCTCCACTTT. This gives the protein CASSSGQPDNSPLHF.

The sample holds a few counts of this clonotype. V usage is TRBV2 and J usage is TRBJ1-3; no definite D call. Trimming removed 7 bases from V and 4 bases from J, with 8 bases in between. This CDR3 is 12 amino acids long. CDR1 and CDR2 (germline): SNHLY, FYNNEI. In DNA, the CDR3 is TGTGCCAGCACCCCGGCGGGAAACACCATATATTTT. This encodes CASTPAGNTIYF. The full variable domain, its missing parts supplied by reference TRBV2 and TRBJ1-3, is EPEVTQTPSHQVTQMGQEVILRCVPISNHLYFYWYRQILGQKVEFLVSFYNNEISEKSEIFDDQFSVERPDGSNFTLKIRSTKLEDSAMYFCASTPAGNTIYFGEGSWLTVV.

V and J are TRBV7-9 and TRBJ1-4; maybe TRBD1 (5 bases). The CDR3 loop spans 15 amino acids. V lost 4 bases, J lost 5 bases, and 14 bases lay in between. Germline values: CDR1 SEHNR, CDR2 FQNEAQ (reference sequence). This CDR3 is CASSSSAGMNEKLFF. CDR3 sequence (DNA): TGTGCCAGCAGCTCCAGTGCAGGGATGAATGAAAAACTGTTTTTT. The full variable domain, its missing parts supplied by reference TRBV7-9 and TRBJ1-4, is DTGVSQNPRHKITKRGQNVTFRCDPISEHNRLYWYRQTLGQGPEFLTYFQNEAQLEKSRLLSDRFSAERPKGSFSTLEIQRTEQGDSAMYLCASSSSAGMNEKLFFGSGTQLSVL.

The chain combines TRBV20-1 with TRBJ1-1; 8 bases line up with TRBD1. Germline V lookup: CDR1 DFQATT, CDR2 SNEGSKA (reference sequence). There are 18 residues in the CDR3. The trim removed 5 bases at V and 3 bases at J, leaving 20 bases unmatched. Written as DNA, the CDR3 is TGCAGTGCTCCGGACAGGGCCCGGGATGGGCAACGATACACTGAAGCTTTCTTT. Encoded protein: CSAPDRARDGQRYTEAFF.

This clonotype was counted a few times. The gene calls are TRBV6-5 and TRBJ2-5; D is perhaps TRBD1 (6 bases). CDR1 is MNHEY and CDR2 is SVGAGI in the germline V gene. The ends were cut back, 3 bases at V and 5 bases at J, with 16 bases in the middle. This CDR3 is 15 amino acids long. CDR3 region: CASSYTGGGAETQYF. The CDR3 DNA follows: TGTGCCAGCAGTTATACCGGTGGGGGCGCGGAGACCCAGTACTTC.

This clonotype was seen only a few times. The chain recombines TRBV15 with TRBJ2-7; possibly TRBD1 or TRBD2 for D (6 bases each). Germline V gene lookup returns CDR1 LNHNV and CDR2 YYDKDF (reference sequence). The ends were cut back, 3 bases at V and 1 base at J, with 13 bases in the middle. The CDR3 is 15 residues long. CDR3 bases: TGTGCCACCAGCAGTGGGGGGCGGTTATCCTACGAGCAGTACTTC. It is translated as CATSSGGRLSYEQYF. The full variable domain, with the rest looked up from reference TRBV15 and TRBJ2-7, is DAMVIQNPRYQVTQFGKPVTLSCSQTLNHNVMYWYQQKSSQAPKLLFHYYDKDFNNEADTPDNFQSRRPNTSFCFLDIRSPGLGDTAMYLCATSSGGRLSYEQYFGPGTRLTVT.

The chain uses TRBV12-3 or TRBV12-4 and TRBJ2-2; D is unclear. The CDR3 is 14 residues long. Trimming stripped 8 bases from V and 5 bases from J, with 15 bases between. In nucleotides, the CDR3 is TGTGCCAGCCTTCGGGTCCTCCGAACCGGGGAGCTGTTTTTT. Translating it yields CASLRVLRTGELFF.

There are a few counts of this clonotype. The chain carries TRBV18 and TRBJ1-2; TRBD1 aligns across 12 bases. Trimming at V came to 4 bases and at J to 4 bases, leaving 13 bases not matched to a gene. Germline CDR1 and CDR2: KGHSH and LQKENI. The CDR3 sequence is 18 residues long. CDR3 region: CASSLDRDRGRYSYGYTF. The CDR3 DNA reads TGTGCCAGCTCACTCGACCGGGACAGGGGGCGATACTCCTATGGCTACACCTTC.